Sequencing of this TCR beta chain was carried out in a study of T-cell memory formation after mild COVID-19 (dated by TCRdb to the early 2020s). For the study in its entirety: TCR sequence clusters from the two donors were largely donor specific. T-cell clones expanding and contracting after mild COVID-19 in a couple of donors were tracked by longitudinal TCRalpha and TCRbeta repertoire sequencing. Two young, previously healthy adult volunteers, one female and one male, were included in the cohort.

These reads were obtained on an Illumina NovaSeq 6000. TCRalpha and TCRbeta cDNA libraries were constructed by 5'RACE with constant-segment primers, with sample barcodes and unique molecular identifiers being introduced. RNA was extracted from every sample with Trizol reagent. The libraries were amplified in two PCR steps, and the second step added a second sample barcode and Illumina TruSeq adapters. The libraries were sequenced on an Illumina NovaSeq using 2 x 150 bp paired-end reads. Per the original workflow: Reads were demultiplexed and collapsed into UMI-guided consensus sequences with migec v1.2.7. Using mixcr v2.1.11, the UMI consensuses were aligned to TRA and TRB V and J templates and assembled into clonotypes. Clonotypes were classified as expanded or contracted when called significant by both edgeR and NoisET, with noise models trained on biological replicates. For edgeR calls, the cutoffs were a false discovery rate-adjusted p below 0.01 and a log2 fold-change threshold of 1. As an exploratory analysis of dynamics, PCA with hierarchical clustering was applied to max-normalized trajectories of the 1000 most abundant clonotypes. Separately sequenced CD4+ and CD8+ repertoires were used to assign a CD4 or CD8 phenotype to each responding clone. TCRdb passed the public sequencing reads through fastp at Q25 and MiXCR, retaining productive beta sequences. Merged by CDR3 protein, the rows form single entries marked with the most common genes and DNA. These V and J calls derive from TCRdb rather than the authors' analysis. This sample holds hundreds of thousands of distinct CDR3 sequences; approximately 15% were observed only once. The ten largest clonotypes hold about 8.1% of the sample.

Beyond this particular receptor, the publication reports: The study covered only a couple of mild cases, and larger cohorts including severe cases with pre-infection samples were considered necessary. Contracting CD4+ clones were found mainly in CM and EM memory subsets, while CD8+ clones were enriched in EMRA. The second-wave clones that peaked on day 37 were not confirmed to be SARS-CoV-2 specific. Clones that contracted from day 15 to 85 showed balanced CD4/CD8 phenotypes, whereas a second wave of clones that expanded from day 15 to 37 leaned towards CD4+. The detection of some responding clones in pre-infection memory suggests that pre-existing cross-reactive memory T cells joined the SARS-CoV-2 response.

PBMCs were isolated by Ficoll-Paque density gradient centrifugation. About this clonotype itself: It has no known antigen specificity. No qualities accompany the bases; no much larger clone lies one base away.

V lost 0 bases and J lost 0 bases, and the count of bases not matched to a germline gene is 10. The germline V gene provides CDR1 LGHNA and CDR2 YSLEER. From its cysteine to its phenylalanine, the CDR3 spans 18 amino acids. Only the CDR3 DNA is retained, 54 bases long and in frame from the first base. The receptor was isolated from an adult woman who had mild COVID-19 (a few samples of this study predate the infection). The sample titles of this study are shuffled in the database, so cell type and time point are left out; the donor was told from shared clones. This receptor chain uses TRBV4-3 and TRBJ2-7; the junction holds 8 bases that match TRBD1. What was sequenced was PBMCs or a T cell subset sorted from them (not recorded which). This receptor has the CDR3 CASSQDTTRDRNSYEQYF. The nucleotide sequence is given as TGCGCCAGCAGCCAAGATACGACCCGGGACAGGAACTCCTACGAGCAGTACTTC.